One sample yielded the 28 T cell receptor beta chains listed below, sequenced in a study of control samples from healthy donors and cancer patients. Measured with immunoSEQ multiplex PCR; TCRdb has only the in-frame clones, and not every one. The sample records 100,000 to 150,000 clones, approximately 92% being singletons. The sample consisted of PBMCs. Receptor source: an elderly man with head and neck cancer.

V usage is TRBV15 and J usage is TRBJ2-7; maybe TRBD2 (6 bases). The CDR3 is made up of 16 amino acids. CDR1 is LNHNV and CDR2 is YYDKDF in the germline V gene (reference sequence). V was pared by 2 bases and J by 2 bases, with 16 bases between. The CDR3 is CATSRSAGQGTYEQYF. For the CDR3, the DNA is TGTGCCACCAGCAGATCCGCGGGGCAGGGAACCTACGAGCAGTACTTC.

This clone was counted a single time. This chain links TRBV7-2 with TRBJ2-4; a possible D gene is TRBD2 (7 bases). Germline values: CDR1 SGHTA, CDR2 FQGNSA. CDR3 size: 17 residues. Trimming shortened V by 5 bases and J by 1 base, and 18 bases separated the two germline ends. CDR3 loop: CASSPYTGGAAKNIQYF. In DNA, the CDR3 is TGTGCCAGCAGCCCTTACACTGGGGGGGCGGCCAAAAACATTCAGTACTTC.

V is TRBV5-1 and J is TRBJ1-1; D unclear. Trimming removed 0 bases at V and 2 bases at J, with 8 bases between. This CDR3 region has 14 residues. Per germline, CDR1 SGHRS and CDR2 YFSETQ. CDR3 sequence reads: CASSLGLPNTEAFF. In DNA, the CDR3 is TGCGCCAGCAGCTTGGGTCTTCCCAACACTGAAGCTTTCTTT.

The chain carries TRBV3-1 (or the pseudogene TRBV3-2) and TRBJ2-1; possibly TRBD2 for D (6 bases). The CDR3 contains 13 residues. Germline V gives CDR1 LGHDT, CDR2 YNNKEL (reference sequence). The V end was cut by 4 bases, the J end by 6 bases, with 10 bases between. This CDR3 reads CASSLVAVNEQFF. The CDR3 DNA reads TGTGCCAGCAGCCTGGTAGCGGTCAATGAGCAGTTCTTC.

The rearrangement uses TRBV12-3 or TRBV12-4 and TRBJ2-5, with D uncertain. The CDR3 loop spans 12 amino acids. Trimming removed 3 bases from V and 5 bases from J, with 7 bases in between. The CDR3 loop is CASSFWGETQYF. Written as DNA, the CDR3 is TGTGCCAGCAGTTTCTGGGGTGAGACCCAGTACTTC.

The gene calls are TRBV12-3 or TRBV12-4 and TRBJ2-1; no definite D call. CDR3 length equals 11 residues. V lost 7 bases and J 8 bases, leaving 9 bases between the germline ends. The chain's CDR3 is CASTPADEQFF. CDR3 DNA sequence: TGTGCCAGCACCCCTGCCGATGAGCAGTTCTTC.

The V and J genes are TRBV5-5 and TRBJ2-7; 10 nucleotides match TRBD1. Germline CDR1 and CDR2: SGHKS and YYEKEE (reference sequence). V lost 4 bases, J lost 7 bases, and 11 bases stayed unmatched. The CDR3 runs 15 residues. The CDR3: CASSPGGQGMGEQYF. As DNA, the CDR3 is TGTGCCAGCAGCCCGGGGGGACAGGGGATGGGAGAGCAGTACTTC.

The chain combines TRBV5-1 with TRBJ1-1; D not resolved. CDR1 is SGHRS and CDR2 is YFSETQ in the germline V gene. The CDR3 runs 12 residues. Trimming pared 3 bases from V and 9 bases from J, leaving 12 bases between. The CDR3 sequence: CASSSKLGKAFF. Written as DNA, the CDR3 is TGCGCCAGCAGCTCGAAATTGGGAAAAGCTTTCTTT.

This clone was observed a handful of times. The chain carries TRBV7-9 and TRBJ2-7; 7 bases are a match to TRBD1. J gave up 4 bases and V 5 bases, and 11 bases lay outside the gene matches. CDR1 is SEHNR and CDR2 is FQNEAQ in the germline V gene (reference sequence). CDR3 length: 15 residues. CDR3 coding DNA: TGTGCCAGCAGCGAATCCCAGGGGGTGGTATACGAGCAGTACTTC. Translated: CASSESQGVVYEQYF.

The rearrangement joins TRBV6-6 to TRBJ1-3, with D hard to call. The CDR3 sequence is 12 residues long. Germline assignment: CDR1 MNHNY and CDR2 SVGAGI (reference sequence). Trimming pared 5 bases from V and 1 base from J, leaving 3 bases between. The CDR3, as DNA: TGTGCCAGCAGTCGTTCTGGAAACACCATATATTTT. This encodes CASSRSGNTIYF.

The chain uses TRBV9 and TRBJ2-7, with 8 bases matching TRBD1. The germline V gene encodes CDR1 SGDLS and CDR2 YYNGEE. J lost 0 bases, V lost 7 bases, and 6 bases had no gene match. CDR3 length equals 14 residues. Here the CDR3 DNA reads TGTGCCAGCGGGATAGGACAGGGCTCCTACGAGCAGTACTTC. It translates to CASGIGQGSYEQYF. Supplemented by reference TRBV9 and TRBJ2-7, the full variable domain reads DSGVTQTPKHLITATGQRVTLRCSPRSGDLSVYWYQQSLDQGLQFLIQYYNGEERAKGNILERFSAQQFPDLHSELNLSSLELGDSALYFCASGIGQGSYEQYFGPGTRLTVT.

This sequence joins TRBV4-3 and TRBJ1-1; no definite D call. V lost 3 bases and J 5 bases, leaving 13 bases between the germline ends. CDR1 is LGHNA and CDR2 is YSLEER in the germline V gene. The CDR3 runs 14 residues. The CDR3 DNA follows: TGCGCCAGCAGCCATCCAGGTTTAAGTACTGAAGCTTTCTTT. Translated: CASSHPGLSTEAFF.

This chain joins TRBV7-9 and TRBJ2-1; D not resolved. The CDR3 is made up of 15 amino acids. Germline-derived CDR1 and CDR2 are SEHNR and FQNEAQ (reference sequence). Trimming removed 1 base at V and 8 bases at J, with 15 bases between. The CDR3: CASSLVEQTLDEQFF. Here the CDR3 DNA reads TGTGCCAGCAGCTTAGTAGAGCAGACCTTAGATGAGCAGTTCTTC.

The CDR3 sequence: CASDGGGPYEQYF. Written as DNA, the CDR3 is TGTGCCAGCGATGGGGGGGGACCCTACGAGCAGTACTTC. The V and J genes are TRBV25-1 and TRBJ2-7; the match to TRBD2 covers 7 bases. This CDR3 comprises 13 residues. The germline V gene has CDR1 MGHDK and CDR2 SYGVNS. V lost 8 bases, J lost 2 bases, and 6 bases stayed unmatched.

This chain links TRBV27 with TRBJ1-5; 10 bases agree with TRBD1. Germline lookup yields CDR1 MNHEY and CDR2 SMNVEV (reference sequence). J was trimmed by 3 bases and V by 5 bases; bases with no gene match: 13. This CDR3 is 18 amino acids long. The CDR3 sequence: CASSPRDRGAGANQPQHF. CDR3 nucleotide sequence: TGTGCCAGCAGTCCCCGGGACAGGGGCGCCGGCGCCAATCAGCCCCAGCATTTT.

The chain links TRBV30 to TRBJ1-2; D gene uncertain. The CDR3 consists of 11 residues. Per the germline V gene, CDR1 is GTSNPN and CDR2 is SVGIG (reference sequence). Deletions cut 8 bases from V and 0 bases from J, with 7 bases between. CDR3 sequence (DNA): TGTGCCGCAGGTACTAACTATGGCTACACCTTC. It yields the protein CAAGTNYGYTF.

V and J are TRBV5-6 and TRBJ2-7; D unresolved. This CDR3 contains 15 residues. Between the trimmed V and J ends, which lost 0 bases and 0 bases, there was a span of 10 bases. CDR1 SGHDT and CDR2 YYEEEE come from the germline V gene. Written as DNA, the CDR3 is TGTGCCAGCAGCTTGGTGGCCTTAAGCTCCTACGAGCAGTACTTC. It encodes CASSLVALSSYEQYF. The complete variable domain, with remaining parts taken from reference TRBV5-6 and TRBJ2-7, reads DAGVTQSPTHLIKTRGQQVTLRCSPKSGHDTVSWYQQALGQGPQFIFQYYEEEERQRGNFPDRFSGHQFPNYSSELNVNALLLGDSALYLCASSLVALSSYEQYFGPGTRLTVT.

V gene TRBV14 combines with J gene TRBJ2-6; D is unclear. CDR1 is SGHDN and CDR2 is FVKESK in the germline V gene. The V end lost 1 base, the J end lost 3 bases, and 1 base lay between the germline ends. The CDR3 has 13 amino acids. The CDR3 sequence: CASSQVGANVLTF. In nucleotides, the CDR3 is TGTGCCAGCAGCCAAGTTGGGGCCAACGTCCTGACTTTC.

CDR3 nucleotides: TGTGCCACCAGCGCTACCGCCCTCAATGAGCAGTTCTTC. It yields the protein CATSATALNEQFF. This rearrangement joins TRBV15 to TRBJ2-1; D remains unclear. The germline V and J ends were trimmed by 5 bases and 6 bases, with 11 bases remaining between them. This CDR3 is 13 amino acids long. Looked up from germline, CDR1 is LNHNV and CDR2 is YYDKDF (reference sequence).

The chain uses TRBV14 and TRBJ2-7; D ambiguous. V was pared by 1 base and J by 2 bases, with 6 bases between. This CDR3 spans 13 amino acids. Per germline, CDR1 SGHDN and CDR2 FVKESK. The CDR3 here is CASSQGHPYEQYF. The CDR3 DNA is TGTGCCAGCAGCCAAGGCCACCCCTACGAGCAGTACTTC.

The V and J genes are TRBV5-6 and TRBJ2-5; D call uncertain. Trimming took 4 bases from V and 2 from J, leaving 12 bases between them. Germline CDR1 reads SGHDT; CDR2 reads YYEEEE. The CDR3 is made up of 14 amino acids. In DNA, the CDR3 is TGTGCCAGCAGCGGTTGGGGTTTTCAAGAGACCCAGTACTTC. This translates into CASSGWGFQETQYF.

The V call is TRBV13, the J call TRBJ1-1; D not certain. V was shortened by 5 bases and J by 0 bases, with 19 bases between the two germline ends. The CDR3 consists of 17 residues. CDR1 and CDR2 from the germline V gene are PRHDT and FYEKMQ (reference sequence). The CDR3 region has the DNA TGTGCCAGCAGCCCGCTGGAAGGATGGGAGATGAACACTGAAGCTTTCTTT. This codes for CASSPLEGWEMNTEAFF.

The CDR3 region is CASSLSQLSTSGNEQFF. CDR3 DNA sequence: TGTGCCAGCAGTTTATCTCAGCTATCTACTTCAGGGAATGAGCAGTTCTTC. The rearrangement links TRBV27 to TRBJ2-1; D possibly corresponds to TRBD1 (5 bases). The V end was cut by 0 bases, the J end by 7 bases, with 19 bases between. The CDR3 length is 17 residues. Germline lookup yields CDR1 MNHEY and CDR2 SMNVEV (reference sequence).

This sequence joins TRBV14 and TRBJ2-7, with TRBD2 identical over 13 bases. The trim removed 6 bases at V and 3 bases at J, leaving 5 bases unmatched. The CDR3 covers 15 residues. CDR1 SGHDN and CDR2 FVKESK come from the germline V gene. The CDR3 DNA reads TGTGCCAGCAGGGGGACTAGCGGGGCTCGCTACGAGCAGTACTTC. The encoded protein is CASRGTSGARYEQYF.

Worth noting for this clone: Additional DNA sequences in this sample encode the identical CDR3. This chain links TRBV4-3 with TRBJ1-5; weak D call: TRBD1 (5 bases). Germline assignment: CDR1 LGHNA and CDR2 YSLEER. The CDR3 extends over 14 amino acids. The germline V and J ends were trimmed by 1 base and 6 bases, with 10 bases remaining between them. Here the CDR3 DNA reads TGCGCCAGCAGCCAAGTCTCTCAGGGTCAGCCCCAGCATTTT. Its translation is CASSQVSQGQPQHF.

The CDR3 DNA follows: TGTGCCAGCAGCTCCAGGAGGGGACAGGGATCCTACGAGCAGTACTTC. Protein product: CASSSRRGQGSYEQYF. The V call is TRBV13, the J call TRBJ2-7; 9 bases fit TRBD1. The V segment lost 4 bases and the J segment 1 base; nucleotides outside the gene matches: 8. The CDR3 contains 16 residues. Germline V gene sequence: CDR1 PRHDT, CDR2 FYEKMQ (reference sequence).

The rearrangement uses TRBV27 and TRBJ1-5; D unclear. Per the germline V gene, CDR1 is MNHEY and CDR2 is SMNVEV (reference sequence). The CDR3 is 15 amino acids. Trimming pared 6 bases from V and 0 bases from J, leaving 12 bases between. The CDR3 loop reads CASSSVVASNQPQHF. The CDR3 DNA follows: TGTGCCAGCAGCAGTGTCGTGGCTAGCAATCAGCCCCAGCATTTT.

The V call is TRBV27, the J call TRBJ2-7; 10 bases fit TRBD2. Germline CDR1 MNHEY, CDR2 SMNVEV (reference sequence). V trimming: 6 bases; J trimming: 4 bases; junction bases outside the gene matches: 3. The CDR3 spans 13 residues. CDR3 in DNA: TGTGCCAGCAGAGAACTAGCGGGGTACGAGCAGTACTTC. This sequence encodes CASRELAGYEQYF.